A selection of T cell receptor beta chains follows, all from one sample in a study of T cell repertoires in cytomegalovirus infection. TCRdb reprocessed the reads with MiXCR, giving one entry per CDR3 protein. In the table there are about 50,000 distinct CDR3 sequences, roughly a fifth of which are singletons. These TCRs are of unknown antigen specificity. The specimen comprised CD8+ T cells from cultured PBMCs, sampled from culture after CMV antigen stimulation. Source of these receptors: a human donor in good health (CMV status not recorded). Some clones in this sample may be carry-over from other donors' samples. The CDR3 runs from the conserved cysteine through the conserved F or W. D genes are given only for firm matches. Only some rows state a clone size, as once, few, many or a class for expanded clones.

J: TRBJ1-2; V: TRBV12-3/TRBV12-4; size: .; D: .; CDR3: CASSSAGNYGYTF; DNA: TGTGCCAGCAGTTCTGCAGGAAACTATGGCTACACCTTC
J: TRBJ1-1; V: TRBV5-5; size: .; D: .; CDR3: CASSLIPRDTEAFF; DNA: TGTGCCAGCAGCTTGATCCCCAGGGACACTGAAGCTTTCTTT
J: TRBJ1-1; V: TRBV7-3; size: few; D: .; CDR3: CASSLYLNTEAFF; DNA: TGTGCCAGCAGCTTATACTTGAACACTGAAGCTTTCTTT
J: TRBJ1-5; V: TRBV7-2; size: .; D: .; CDR3: CASSKEGERNQPQHF; DNA: TGTGCCAGCAGCAAAGAGGGTGAGAGAAATCAGCCCCAGCATTTT
J: TRBJ1-5; V: TRBV6-1; size: few; D: .; CDR3: CASSEKRISQPQHF; DNA: TGTGCCAGCAGTGAAAAAAGGATCTCTCAGCCCCAGCATTTT
J: TRBJ2-3; V: TRBV9; size: few; D: .; CDR3: CASSVWGREGPDTQYF; DNA: TGTGCCAGCAGCGTTTGGGGGCGCGAGGGTCCAGATACGCAGTATTTT
J: TRBJ1-5; V: TRBV5-6; size: .; D: .; CDR3: CASSLGQGKWPQHF; DNA: TGTGCCAGCAGCTTGGGGCAGGGTAAATGGCCCCAGCATTTT
J: TRBJ2-3; V: TRBV27; size: .; D: .; CDR3: CASSLLRPDTQYF; DNA: TGTGCCAGCAGTTTACTCAGGCCAGATACGCAGTATTTT
J: TRBJ1-2; V: TRBV12-5; size: .; D: .; CDR3: CASGLVQVDYGYTF; DNA: TGTGCTAGTGGTTTGGTACAGGTGGACTATGGCTACACCTTC
J: TRBJ1-5; V: TRBV2; size: .; D: TRBD1; CDR3: CASSEALRGRNQPQHF; DNA: TGTGCCAGCAGTGAAGCGCTCAGGGGGCGCAATCAGCCCCAGCATTTT
J: TRBJ2-2; V: TRBV12-3/TRBV12-4; size: .; D: .; CDR3: CASTHSGELFF; DNA: TGTGCCAGCACCCATTCCGGGGAGCTGTTTTTT
J: TRBJ1-2; V: TRBV7-8; size: many; D: .; CDR3: CASSRSSDGYTF; DNA: TGTGCCAGCAGCAGGAGCAGCGATGGCTACACCTTC
J: TRBJ2-6; V: TRBV6-1; size: .; D: .; CDR3: CASSDRVSGANVLTF; DNA: TGTGCCAGCAGTGACAGGGTTTCTGGGGCCAACGTCCTGACTTTC
J: TRBJ2-3; V: TRBV9; size: .; D: .; CDR3: CASSDTLRTSTDTQYF; DNA: TGTGCCAGCAGCGACACCCTTCGGACTAGCACAGATACGCAGTATTTT
J: TRBJ1-1; V: TRBV7-6; size: few; D: TRBD1; CDR3: CASSGRDRNTEAFF; DNA: TGTGCCAGCAGCGGCCGGGACAGGAACACTGAAGCTTTCTTT
J: TRBJ1-3; V: TRBV4-1; size: .; D: .; CDR3: CASSQEADPSGNTIYF; DNA: TGCGCCAGCAGCCAAGAAGCGGATCCCTCTGGAAACACCATATATTTT
J: TRBJ2-2; V: TRBV12-3/TRBV12-4; size: .; D: .; CDR3: CASSFGLDTGELFF; DNA: TGTGCCAGCAGTTTTGGGCTAGACACCGGGGAGCTGTTTTTT
J: TRBJ1-2; V: TRBV5-6; size: .; D: TRBD1; CDR3: CASSSVGDRVKRGYTF; DNA: TGTGCCAGCAGCTCTGTGGGGGACAGGGTAAAACGCGGCTACACCTTC